The 11 T cell receptor beta chains below all came from one sample that was sequenced in a study of CD4 T cells in relation to SARS-CoV-2 and coronaviruses. The unexposed donors gave CD4+ T cells in about 2011-2019, prior to COVID-19. After approximately 10 days of culture, CD4+ T cells were isolated. TCRdb keeps only in-frame clones here, not all; method: immunoSEQ multiplex PCR. The table lists some 29,000 clones, 60% to 85% of them singletons, with 20% to 25% in the top ten. Their antigens remain unidentified. Sequencing was performed on CD4+ T cells from PBMCs, cultured in vitro. All receptors derive from a human donor in good health.

V and J are TRBV30 and TRBJ2-2; D is unresolved. The CDR3 length is 16 residues. The ends were cut back, 0 bases at V and 0 bases at J, with 11 bases in the middle. Germline values: CDR1 GTSNPN, CDR2 SVGIG (reference sequence). CDR3 DNA sequence: TGTGCCTGGAGTGTGGAGCTACCCCCGAACACCGGGGAGCTGTTTTTT. It encodes CAWSVELPPNTGELFF.

The chain links TRBV7-2 to TRBJ1-2, with a possible D match to TRBD1 (6 bases). CDR3 length: 14 residues. Looked up from germline, CDR1 is SGHTA and CDR2 is FQGNSA. The V end was cut by 3 bases, the J end by 2 bases, with 10 bases between. The CDR3 sequence: CASSFTRGNYGYTF. The CDR3 DNA follows: TGTGCCAGCAGCTTCACCAGGGGCAACTATGGCTACACCTTC.

J is TRBJ2-6 and V is TRBV19; D is undetermined. Germline CDR1 is LNHDA and CDR2 is SQIVND (reference sequence). V lost 3 bases, J lost 2 bases, and 11 bases lay in between. The CDR3 has 16 amino acids. CDR3 region: CASSMAPQPGANVLTF. In nucleotides, the CDR3 is TGTGCCAGTAGTATGGCCCCCCAGCCTGGGGCCAACGTCCTGACTTTC. Looking up the rest from reference TRBV19 and TRBJ2-6 gives the full variable domain: DGGITQSPKYLFRKEGQNVTLSCEQNLNHDAMYWYRQDPGQGLRLIYYSQIVNDFQKGDIAEGYSVSREKKESFPLTVTSAQKNPTAFYLCASSMAPQPGANVLTFGAGSRLTVL.

A single count supports this clone. As DNA, the CDR3 is TGTGCCAGTAGCCTCAGCGGGGGCTTCCTCCAAGAGACCCAGTACTTC. Encoded protein: CASSLSGGFLQETQYF. This rearrangement joins TRBV19 to TRBJ2-5; 8 nucleotides align to TRBD2. The V gene's germline CDR1 is LNHDA and CDR2 SQIVND (reference sequence). The CDR3 contains 16 residues. Unmatched junction bases numbered 10, after V lost 6 bases and J lost 1 base.

The CDR3 here is CASSSQSANYGYTF. CDR3 DNA sequence: TGTGCCAGCAGCTCGCAGTCGGCTAACTATGGCTACACCTTC. The rearrangement joins TRBV7-2 to TRBJ1-2, with D unresolved. Germline V gene data show CDR1 as SGHTA and CDR2 as FQGNSA. The CDR3 sequence is 14 residues long. Trimming cost V 4 bases and J 0 bases, with 9 bases left between them.

This clone came up a few times. The chain links TRBV30 to TRBJ2-7; 7 bases are shared with TRBD2. The CDR3 totals 13 residues. Looked up from germline, CDR1 is GTSNPN and CDR2 is SVGIG (reference sequence). V dropped 5 bases and J dropped 1; count of bases not matched to a gene: 5. The CDR3 here is CAWGRGVSYEQYF. In DNA, the CDR3 is TGTGCCTGGGGGAGGGGAGTGTCCTACGAGCAGTACTTC. Looking up the rest from reference TRBV30 and TRBJ2-7 gives the full variable domain: SQTIHQWPATLVQPVGSPLSLECTVEGTSNPNLYWYRQAAGRGLQLLFYSVGIGQISSEVPQNLSASRPQDRQFILSSKKLLLSDSGFYLCAWGRGVSYEQYFGPGTRLTVT.

The V call is TRBV6-4, the J call TRBJ1-2; TRBD1 might be the D (5 bases). Trimming took off 5 bases at V and 5 bases at J, with 12 bases between the two ends. The CDR3 loop spans 13 amino acids. Germline lookup yields CDR1 MRHNA and CDR2 SNTAGT. The CDR3 spells CASSKDRGYGYTF. The CDR3 DNA reads as TGTGCCAGCAGTAAAGACAGAGGGTATGGCTACACCTTC.

This sequence joins TRBV24-1 and TRBJ1-2; D is perhaps TRBD1 (5 bases). Trimming left V 4 bases short and J 8 bases short, with 13 bases between. CDR3 length: 13 residues. The germline gives CDR1 KGHDR, CDR2 SFDVKD. This CDR3 is CATSEISGGGYTF. The CDR3 DNA follows: TGTGCCACCAGTGAGATTTCGGGGGGGGGCTACACCTTC.

The chain recombines TRBV10-1 with TRBJ2-5; 7 bases are shared with TRBD2. This CDR3 is 12 amino acids long. V gave up 4 bases and J gave up 7 bases; unmatched junction bases: 3. Germline loops: CDR1 WNHNN, CDR2 SYGVQD (reference sequence). CDR3 sequence: CASSASGGTQYF. The CDR3 coding sequence is TGCGCCAGCAGTGCATCGGGGGGGACCCAGTACTTC.

The chain carries TRBV6-5 and TRBJ1-1; D uncertain. CDR3 size: 13 residues. Germline V CDR1 and CDR2: MNHEY, SVGAGI. The V end was cut by 5 bases, the J end by 0 bases, with 7 bases between. CDR3 coding DNA: TGTGCCAGCAGTCGACTGATGAACACTGAAGCTTTCTTT. It translates to CASSRLMNTEAFF.

This chain joins TRBV7-3 and TRBJ2-1; no clear D. Germline V gives CDR1 SGHTA, CDR2 FQGTGA. The CDR3 is 12 residues long. Deletions cut 5 bases from V and 4 bases from J, with 6 bases between. The CDR3 DNA reads as TGTGCCAGCAGCAATGGGTACAATGAGCAGTTCTTC. Encoded protein: CASSNGYNEQFF.